These 24 T cell receptor beta chains were all obtained from the same sample, sequenced in a study of technical replicates of blood from a few donors. Clones were sequenced by immunoSEQ multiplex PCR, and TCRdb holds only the in-frame ones, with some missing. The sample carries 75,000 to 90,000 clones, roughly 94% recorded once. Specimen: T cells isolated from PBMCs. Every receptor here comes from a human donor in good health.

The genes are TRBV30 and TRBJ1-2; possible D gene TRBD1, 6 bases. Germline V gene data show CDR1 as GTSNPN and CDR2 as SVGIG (reference sequence). CDR3 length equals 13 residues. V lost 3 bases and J 7 bases, leaving 15 bases between the germline ends. CDR3 amino acids: CAWRRDKRAGYTF. CDR3 nucleotide sequence: TGTGCCTGGAGAAGGGACAAGAGAGCTGGCTACACCTTC.

The chain combines TRBV18 with TRBJ2-3, with 11 bases aligning to TRBD2. This CDR3 contains 15 residues. Germline V gene sequence: CDR1 KGHSH, CDR2 LQKENI. The trim removed 4 bases at V and 3 bases at J, leaving 3 bases unmatched. CDR3 in DNA: TGTGCCAGCTCACTTCTAGCGGGAGGTACAGATACGCAGTATTTT. It specifies CASSLLAGGTDTQYF. Drawing the rest from reference TRBV18 and TRBJ2-3, the complete variable domain is NAGVMQNPRHLVRRRGQEARLRCSPMKGHSHVYWYRQLPEEGLKFMVYLQKENIIDESGMPKERFSAEFPKEGPSILRIQQVVRGDSAAYFCASSLLAGGTDTQYFGPGTRLTVL.

The CDR3 sequence: CASSPLASAQETQYF. The CDR3 DNA reads TGTGCCAGCAGCCCACTCGCTAGCGCCCAAGAGACCCAGTACTTC. The chain joins TRBV13 to TRBJ2-5, with D possibly TRBD2 on 6 matching bases. V lost 5 bases to trimming and J lost 1 base, with 14 bases between them. The CDR3 loop spans 15 amino acids. The V gene's germline CDR1 is PRHDT and CDR2 FYEKMQ (reference sequence).

The chain combines TRBV5-4 with TRBJ2-2; weak D call: TRBD2 (5 bases). Germline V lookup: CDR1 SGHNT, CDR2 YYREEE (reference sequence). CDR3 size: 16 residues. The V end lost 0 bases, the J end lost 10 bases, and 19 bases lay between the germline ends. CDR3 DNA: TGTGCCAGCAGCTTGGGGTCGGGATTTGAACTGGCGGAGCTGTTTTTT. Protein: CASSLGSGFELAELFF. Supplemented by reference TRBV5-4 and TRBJ2-2, the full variable domain reads ETGVTQSPTHLIKTRGQQVTLRCSSQSGHNTVSWYQQALGQGPQFIFQYYREEENGRGNFPPRFSGLQFPNYSSELNVNALELDDSALYLCASSLGSGFELAELFFGEGSRLTVL.

The chain uses TRBV6-5 and TRBJ1-3; D unclear. There are 12 residues in the CDR3. Germline V gene data show CDR1 as MNHEY and CDR2 as SVGAGI. Trimming pared 4 bases from V and 4 bases from J, leaving 5 bases between. This CDR3 reads CASSSIGNTIYF. The CDR3 DNA reads as TGTGCCAGCAGTTCTATAGGAAACACCATATATTTT.

The CDR3, as DNA: TGTGCCAGCAGCCCAACCTACAATGAGCAGTTCTTC. It codes for CASSPTYNEQFF. The chain joins TRBV9 to TRBJ2-1; no firm D call. V lost 4 bases and J lost 2, with 4 bases in between. CDR1 and CDR2 (germline): SGDLS, YYNGEE. This CDR3 is 12 amino acids long.

The gene calls are TRBV14 and TRBJ1-3, with unresolved D. Trimming cost V 0 bases and J 1 base, with 13 bases left between them. The CDR3 has 17 residues. CDR1 is SGHDN, CDR2 FVKESK, per germline. The CDR3 spells CASSQDRQVSSGNTIYF. The CDR3 region has the DNA TGTGCCAGCAGCCAAGATCGCCAGGTGTCGTCTGGAAACACCATATATTTT. Full variable domain (missing parts from reference TRBV14 and TRBJ1-3): EAGVTQFPSHSVIEKGQTVTLRCDPISGHDNLYWYRRVMGKEIKFLLHFVKESKQDESGMPNNRFLAERTGGTYSTLKVQPAELEDSGVYFCASSQDRQVSSGNTIYFGEGSWLTVV.

The chain has TRBV19 and TRBJ2-7; 10 bases line up with TRBD1. V lost 3 bases and J lost 5; bases outside the gene matches: 4. Per germline, CDR1 LNHDA and CDR2 SQIVND (reference sequence). This CDR3 contains 14 residues. CDR3 protein: CASSMGQGNHEQYF. The CDR3 bases are TGTGCCAGTAGTATGGGACAGGGGAACCACGAGCAGTACTTC.

The chain employs TRBV7-9 and TRBJ2-4; D might be TRBD1 (6 bases). The germline V gene encodes CDR1 SEHNR and CDR2 FQNEAQ (reference sequence). The CDR3 loop spans 15 amino acids. V gave up 5 bases and J gave up 8 bases, with 19 bases separating them. The CDR3 spells CASSINSGTIHIQYF. The CDR3 coding sequence is TGTGCCAGCAGCATAAACTCCGGGACAATTCACATTCAGTACTTC.

This clone has a single count. V usage is TRBV25-1 and J usage is TRBJ1-1; D unresolved. In germline, CDR1 is MGHDK, CDR2 SYGVNS. Trimming stripped 1 base from V and 3 bases from J, with 12 bases between. This CDR3 is built from 15 residues. Here the CDR3 reads CASSESRELHTEAFF. As DNA, the CDR3 is TGTGCCAGCAGTGAATCTCGGGAACTCCACACTGAAGCTTTCTTT.

CDR3 residues: CASSLLRADTQYF. DNA for the CDR3: TGTGCCAGCAGCCTCCTGCGGGCAGATACGCAGTATTTT. The rearrangement uses TRBV7-3 and TRBJ2-3; D possibly corresponds to TRBD2 (5 bases). Germline CDR1 reads SGHTA; CDR2 reads FQGTGA. The CDR3 consists of 13 residues. Trimming removed 5 bases from V and 4 bases from J, with 10 bases in between.

The CDR3 sequence is CASSDTGTWNTGELFF. The CDR3 DNA sequence: TGTGCCAGCAGTGATACCGGGACTTGGAACACCGGGGAGCTGTTTTTT. This sequence joins TRBV6-4 and TRBJ2-2; possibly TRBD2 for D (6 bases). The CDR3 consists of 16 residues. Germline V gene data show CDR1 as MRHNA and CDR2 as SNTAGT. Trimming left V 3 bases short and J 1 base short, with 12 bases between.

This clone has only one observation. CDR3 sequence reads: CASSVVPGGDYGYTF. The CDR3, as DNA: TGTGCCAGCAGCGTAGTTCCGGGAGGGGACTATGGCTACACCTTC. This rearrangement joins TRBV9 to TRBJ1-2, with a possible D match to TRBD1 (5 bases). This CDR3 region has 15 residues. V lost 0 bases and J lost 3, with 12 bases in between. The germline V gene has CDR1 SGDLS and CDR2 YYNGEE.

CDR3 in amino acids: CAIGRGEGDTQYF. CDR3 DNA: TGTGCCATCGGGCGGGGGGAAGGTGATACGCAGTATTTT. This chain links TRBV10-3 with TRBJ2-3, with 8 bases lining up with TRBD2. Germline CDR1 ENHRY, CDR2 SYGVKD. With V trimmed by 8 bases and J by 6 bases, 7 bases remained unmatched. The length of the CDR3 is 13 residues.

In DNA form, the CDR3 reads TGTGCCAGCAGTTATATAGCGGGAGAATTGGATACGCAGTATTTT. It is translated as CASSYIAGELDTQYF. The chain has TRBV6-5 and TRBJ2-3; TRBD2 aligns across 9 bases. V dropped 3 bases and J dropped 6; count of bases not matched to a gene: 7. The CDR3 contains 15 residues. CDR1 is MNHEY and CDR2 is SVGAGI in the germline V gene.

V gene TRBV5-4 combines with J gene TRBJ2-3, with a possible D match to TRBD2 (6 bases). Germline V gene sequence: CDR1 SGHNT, CDR2 YYREEE (reference sequence). V gave up 2 bases and J gave up 0 bases, with 16 bases separating them. CDR3 length: 17 residues. CDR3 sequence: CASSFVVGGDSTDTQYF. As DNA, the CDR3 is TGTGCCAGCAGCTTTGTCGTGGGAGGCGATAGCACAGATACGCAGTATTTT.

The chain couples TRBV7-3 to TRBJ2-3; 9 bases map to TRBD2. CDR1 is SGHTA, CDR2 FQGTGA, per germline. The CDR3 totals 17 residues. Unmatched junction bases numbered 8, after V lost 1 base and J lost 3 bases. For the CDR3, the DNA is TGTGCCAGCAGCTTAAGCGGCGGGAGGGCCGGGACAGATACGCAGTATTTT. Translation gives CASSLSGGRAGTDTQYF. The variable domain in full, with the rest retrieved from reference TRBV7-3 and TRBJ2-3, is GAGVSQTPSNKVTEKGKYVELRCDPISGHTALYWYRQSLGQGPEFLIYFQGTGAADDSGLPNDRFFAVRPEGSVSTLKIQRTERGDSAVYLCASSLSGGRAGTDTQYFGPGTRLTVL.

The gene calls are TRBV2 and TRBJ1-1; weak D call: TRBD1 (6 bases). The CDR3 spans 14 residues. Per germline, CDR1 SNHLY and CDR2 FYNNEI. Trimming took off 6 bases at V and 2 bases at J, with 13 bases between the two ends. As DNA, the CDR3 is TGTGCCAGCAGAATGGACAGAGCTAACACTGAAGCTTTCTTT. It translates to CASRMDRANTEAFF.

Here the CDR3 reads CASRHSGAGNNNEQFF. The CDR3 coding sequence is TGTGCCAGCAGGCACTCCGGAGCGGGGAACAACAATGAGCAGTTCTTC. The gene calls are TRBV27 and TRBJ2-1, with 7 positions matching TRBD2. V dropped 6 bases and J dropped 5; count of bases not matched to a gene: 13. Per germline, CDR1 MNHEY and CDR2 SMNVEV (reference sequence). The CDR3 sequence is 16 residues long.

This clone is a singleton in its sample. V is TRBV27 and J is TRBJ1-1; tentatively, D is TRBD1 (6 bases). Germline V gene sequence: CDR1 MNHEY, CDR2 SMNVEV (reference sequence). The CDR3 has 16 amino acids. Between the trimmed V and J ends, which lost 3 bases and 0 bases, there was a span of 14 bases. The CDR3 bases are TGTGCCAGCAGTTTGAGCAGGGGAAGATTGAACACTGAAGCTTTCTTT. It translates to CASSLSRGRLNTEAFF.

Written as DNA, the CDR3 is TGCAGCGTTGCCGGGTCTAGCACAGATACGCAGTATTTT. Encoded protein: CSVAGSSTDTQYF. The rearrangement joins TRBV29-1 to TRBJ2-3, with no clear D. Germline CDR1 is SQVTM and CDR2 is ANQGSEA. The CDR3 is 13 residues long. V shed 4 bases and J shed 0 bases, with 8 bases lying between them.

V usage is TRBV25-1 and J usage is TRBJ2-5; 13 positions agree with TRBD2. The J segment lost 7 bases and the V segment lost 1 base, leaving 6 bases of the junction unmatched. Germline values: CDR1 MGHDK, CDR2 SYGVNS. The CDR3 spans 16 residues. The CDR3 spells CASSESGLAGAGTQYF. CDR3 bases: TGTGCCAGCAGTGAATCTGGACTAGCGGGAGCTGGGACCCAGTACTTC.

This sequence joins TRBV27 and TRBJ2-2; D may be TRBD2 (6 bases). This CDR3 region has 16 residues. The germline V and J ends were trimmed by 2 bases and 0 bases, with 10 bases remaining between them. Germline assignment: CDR1 MNHEY and CDR2 SMNVEV (reference sequence). For the CDR3, the DNA is TGTGCCAGCAGTTTACTGGCGGGGTCGAACACCGGGGAGCTGTTTTTT. It codes for CASSLLAGSNTGELFF.

The chain employs TRBV30 and TRBJ2-1; weak D call: TRBD2 (7 bases). There are 16 residues in the CDR3. Germline CDR1 is GTSNPN and CDR2 is SVGIG (reference sequence). V was cut by 5 bases and J by 5 bases, with 22 bases left in between. Here the CDR3 reads CAWEGGGTGANNEQFF. CDR3 DNA sequence: TGTGCCTGGGAGGGGGGGGGAACGGGAGCAAACAATGAGCAGTTCTTC.